Listed here are 24 T cell receptor beta chains from one sample, sequenced in a study of blood T cell repertoires in COVID-19. Some clones are missing from TCRdb's copy, which holds only in-frame ones; the method was immunoSEQ multiplex PCR. The sample consists of fewer than 350,000 clones, roughly 90% of them appearing once. The sequenced material came from peripheral blood. These receptors were collected from a woman aged 30 to 39 with COVID-19, enrolled during active disease.

This clone showed up just once. V and J are TRBV12-2 and TRBJ1-5; TRBD1, as called in the table, went unchecked against the DNA. TRBV12-2 is described as a pseudogene. This CDR3 has 17 amino acids. In DNA form, the CDR3 reads TGTGCAAGTCGCCAAACCGGACAGGGCTGGTGCAATCAGCCCCAGCATTTT. This translates into CASRQTGQGWCNQPQHF.

The chain recombines TRBV11-3 with TRBJ2-2; 13 bases map to TRBD2. V was clipped by 5 bases and J by 8 bases; unmatched bases: 5. The CDR3 runs 15 residues. The germline CDR1 and CDR2 sequences are SGHNT and YENEEA. CDR3 in DNA: TGTGCCAGCAGCAGACTAGCGGGGGGTGAGGGGGAGCTGTTTTTT. It yields the protein CASSRLAGGEGELFF.

The V gene is TRBV7-9, the J gene TRBJ1-2; 8 nucleotides match TRBD1. The junction had 16 bases not matched to a gene; V was cut back by 3 bases and J by 4 bases. The V gene's germline CDR1 is SEHNR and CDR2 FQNEAQ (reference sequence). CDR3 length: 18 amino acids. The CDR3 coding sequence is TGTGCCAGCAGCTTGACCCCCCCGGGCGGACAGGGCGTCTATGGCTACACCTTC. This gives the protein CASSLTPPGGQGVYGYTF.

This chain uses TRBV23-1 with TRBJ2-3; 7 positions agree with TRBD1. TRBV23-1 is an ORF for which the function is uncertain. The CDR3 loop spans 17 amino acids. V dropped 0 bases and J dropped 4; count of bases not matched to a gene: 10. CDR3 protein: CASSQSTGSLSPDTQYF. Here the CDR3 DNA reads TGCGCCAGCAGTCAATCGACAGGGTCCCTCAGTCCAGATACGCAGTATTTT.

This rearrangement joins TRBV19 to TRBJ2-1; D unclear. Trimming removed 4 bases at V and 7 bases at J, with 8 bases between. CDR1 is LNHDA and CDR2 is SQIVND in the germline V gene (reference sequence). CDR3 length: 12 amino acids. This CDR3 is CASSRPRNEQFF. The CDR3 DNA sequence: TGTGCCAGTAGTAGGCCGAGGAATGAGCAGTTCTTC.

J is TRBJ1-6 and V is TRBV21-1; the DNA was not compared with TRBD1, the D call given in the table. TRBV21-1 is a pseudogene segment. The CDR3 totals 19 residues. CDR3 loop: CASSKWCIGAPRFFPPLHF. DNA of the CDR3: TGTGCCAGCAGCAAATGGTGCATAGGGGCCCCAAGATTTTTTCCACCCCTCCACTTT.

J is TRBJ1-4 and V is TRBV7-9; D ambiguous. V was cut by 5 bases and J by 4 bases, with 2 bases left in between. CDR1 and CDR2 (germline): SEHNR, FQNEAQ (reference sequence). This CDR3 contains 11 residues. The CDR3 spells CASSHNEKLFF. CDR3 coding DNA: TGTGCCAGCAGCCATAATGAAAAACTGTTTTTT.

This clone has a handful of counts. This chain joins TRBV5-1 and TRBJ2-1; TRBD1 is a possible D gene (6 bases). The CDR3 has 15 residues. The germline V gene encodes CDR1 SGHRS and CDR2 YFSETQ. Trimming left V 3 bases short and J 1 base short, with 11 bases between. CDR3 sequence (DNA): TGCGCCAGCAGCTCCCTCGACAGGTCCTACAATGAGCAGTTCTTC. It codes for CASSSLDRSYNEQFF.

The chain carries TRBV5-1 and TRBJ2-1; D not certain. In germline, CDR1 is SGHRS, CDR2 YFSETQ. There are 13 residues in the CDR3. The V end lost 0 bases, the J end lost 8 bases, and 9 bases lay between the germline ends. CDR3 coding DNA: TGCGCCAGCAGCTTGGGTCCCGGGTATGAGCAGTTCTTC. It translates to CASSLGPGYEQFF.

Here the CDR3 DNA reads TGTGCCAGCAGTTTCCCCCCCCGCTCCTACGAGCAGTACTTC. As protein: CASSFPPRSYEQYF. The chain carries TRBV6-5 and TRBJ2-7; no firm D call. Germline V lookup: CDR1 MNHEY, CDR2 SVGAGI. V shed 4 bases and J shed 0 bases, with 10 bases lying between them. CDR3 length equals 14 residues.

As DNA, the CDR3 is TGTGCCAGCAGTGCGACAGGGGGAAACTATGGCTACACCTTC. Residues: CASSATGGNYGYTF. V is TRBV2 and J is TRBJ1-2; TRBD1 matches 9 bases. Germline trimming cut 4 bases from V and 2 bases from J; bases unmatched to any gene: 2. Germline loops: CDR1 SNHLY, CDR2 FYNNEI. The CDR3 totals 14 residues.

This clone was seen a handful of times. The rearrangement links TRBV5-4 to TRBJ2-2; 9 bases fit TRBD2. CDR3 length: 17 residues. The V gene end was trimmed by 0 bases and the J gene end by 3 bases; junction bases not matched to a gene: 6. Germline V gives CDR1 SGHNT, CDR2 YYREEE (reference sequence). The CDR3 DNA is TGTGCCAGCAGCTTGGGCCTAGCGGGGCAACACACCGGGGAGCTGTTTTTT. It specifies CASSLGLAGQHTGELFF. Supplemented by reference TRBV5-4 and TRBJ2-2, the full variable domain reads ETGVTQSPTHLIKTRGQQVTLRCSSQSGHNTVSWYQQALGQGPQFIFQYYREEENGRGNFPPRFSGLQFPNYSSELNVNALELDDSALYLCASSLGLAGQHTGELFFGEGSRLTVL.

The chain combines TRBV13 with TRBJ2-7; tentative D call: TRBD2 (6 bases). CDR1 is PRHDT, CDR2 FYEKMQ, per germline (reference sequence). The ends were cut back, 3 bases at V and 1 base at J, with 16 bases in the middle. The CDR3 totals 16 residues. Written as DNA, the CDR3 is TGTGCCAGCAGCTTGGTTACCGGGACTGTTTCCTACGAGCAGTACTTC. Amino acids: CASSLVTGTVSYEQYF.

The chain carries TRBV2 and TRBJ2-3; maybe TRBD1 (5 bases). With 2 bases removed from V and 0 bases from J, the gap between germline ends came to 12 bases. This CDR3 comprises 16 residues. Germline V lookup: CDR1 SNHLY, CDR2 FYNNEI. The CDR3 is CASSERGHISTDTQYF. The CDR3 DNA follows: TGTGCCAGCAGTGAACGAGGACACATTAGCACAGATACGCAGTATTTT.

The gene calls are TRBV3-1 (or the pseudogene TRBV3-2) and TRBJ2-7; 8 nucleotides line up with TRBD2. This CDR3 has 15 residues. With V trimmed by 2 bases and J by 3 bases, 6 bases remained unmatched. CDR1 is LGHDT, CDR2 YNNKEL, per germline (reference sequence). The CDR3 nucleotides read TGTGCCAGCAGCCAAAAGACGGGAGGGGACTACGAGCAGTACTTC. Amino acid sequence: CASSQKTGGDYEQYF.

The V call is TRBV27, the J call TRBJ1-1; TRBD1 might be the D (6 bases). Germline assignment: CDR1 MNHEY and CDR2 SMNVEV (reference sequence). This CDR3 is built from 14 residues. V was trimmed by 4 bases and J by 2 bases, leaving 11 bases between them. CDR3 bases: TGTGCCAGCAGTTACAGACAGGCAAACACTGAAGCTTTCTTT. Translation: CASSYRQANTEAFF.

This clone was counted once. CDR3 sequence reads: CASSSYMIGTGGSSYNSPLHF. The CDR3 DNA follows: TGCGCCAGCAGCTCTTACATGATCGGGACAGGGGGAAGCTCCTATAATTCACCCCTCCACTTT. The chain combines TRBV5-1 with TRBJ1-6, with 11 bases identical to TRBD1. Per the germline V gene, CDR1 is SGHRS and CDR2 is YFSETQ. The V and J ends lost 3 bases and 0 bases, in that order; junction bases with no gene match: 14. CDR3 length: 21 amino acids.

The chain is built from TRBV6-5 and TRBJ1-2, with D unresolved. The germline CDR1 and CDR2 sequences are MNHEY and SVGAGI. This CDR3 has 15 amino acids. Between the trimmed V and J ends, which lost 0 bases and 7 bases, there was a span of 15 bases. Here the CDR3 DNA reads TGTGCCAGCAGTTACTCGGTCAGAGCAGCGCGTGGCTACACCTTC. Residues: CASSYSVRAARGYTF.

The chain recombines TRBV3-1 (or the pseudogene TRBV3-2) with TRBJ2-1; 10 bases map to TRBD2. The CDR3 is made up of 20 amino acids. The junction had 11 bases not matched to a gene; V was cut back by 0 bases and J by 0 bases. Germline V CDR1 and CDR2: LGHDT, YNNKEL (reference sequence). This chain's CDR3 is CASSQDWASGGLSSYNEQFF. In nucleotides, the CDR3 is TGTGCCAGCAGCCAAGATTGGGCTAGCGGGGGACTTTCCTCCTACAATGAGCAGTTCTTC.

This clone was counted only a few times. The rearrangement uses TRBV11-2 and TRBJ2-1; D remains ambiguous. Trimming took 3 bases from V and 9 from J, leaving 6 bases between them. This CDR3 has 11 amino acids. Germline V gene data show CDR1 as SGHAT and CDR2 as FQNNGV. The CDR3 is CASSFYGEQFF. For the CDR3, the DNA is TGTGCCAGCAGCTTTTACGGTGAGCAGTTCTTC.

The chain joins TRBV6-4 to TRBJ2-2; D may be TRBD2 (5 bases). The CDR3 is 13 residues long. Deletions cut 4 bases from V and 8 bases from J, with 11 bases between. Germline V gene data show CDR1 as MRHNA and CDR2 as SNTAGT. As DNA, the CDR3 is TGTGCCAGCAGTGGAAGTTCGGGGGGGGAGCTGTTTTTT. Translation gives CASSGSSGGELFF.

The gene calls are TRBV11-2 and TRBJ1-6; weak D call: TRBD1 (5 bases). Germline CDR1 and CDR2: SGHAT and FQNNGV. Trimming took 7 bases from V and 6 from J, leaving 25 bases between them. The CDR3 loop spans 18 amino acids. DNA for the CDR3: TGTGCCAGCACCCAGGGATGGGGTGGCAGGAGCGCTAATTCACCCCTCCACTTT. It specifies CASTQGWGGRSANSPLHF. Full variable domain (missing parts from reference TRBV11-2 and TRBJ1-6): EAGVAQSPRYKIIEKRQSVAFWCNPISGHATLYWYQQILGQGPKLLIQFQNNGVVDDSQLPKDRFSAERLKGVDSTLKIQPAKLEDSAVYLCASTQGWGGRSANSPLHFGNGTRLTVT.

The V call is TRBV18, the J call TRBJ1-6; TRBD1 matches at 7 bases. V shed 3 bases and J 7 bases; nucleotides not matched to a gene: 6. From germline, CDR1 is KGHSH and CDR2 LQKENI. CDR3 length equals 15 residues. CDR3: CASSPRQGRNSPLHF. The DNA for the CDR3 is TGTGCCAGCTCACCTAGACAGGGACGAAATTCACCCCTCCACTTT.

This rearrangement joins TRBV14 to TRBJ1-5; D is unclear. V lost 2 bases to trimming and J lost 1 base, with 6 bases between them. Germline V gives CDR1 SGHDN, CDR2 FVKESK. The CDR3 extends over 14 amino acids. DNA for the CDR3: TGTGCCAGCAGCCAACCAGGCAGCAATCAGCCCCAGCATTTT. Its translation: CASSQPGSNQPQHF.